What follows are 23 T cell receptor beta chains derived from one specimen sequenced in a study of blood T cell repertoires in COVID-19. Using immunoSEQ multiplex PCR, the repertoire was profiled, and TCRdb retains in-frame clones only, with some absent. The profile shows roughly 270,000 clones, over 75% of them singletons. The sequencing input was peripheral blood. Receptors originate from a man younger than 35 with active or convalescent COVID-19.

The rearrangement links TRBV27 to TRBJ1-4, with D unresolved. V gave up 2 bases and J gave up 3 bases, with 7 bases separating them. Germline CDR1 MNHEY, CDR2 SMNVEV (reference sequence). CDR3 size: 14 residues. The CDR3 DNA follows: TGTGCCAGCAGTTTAAACGGGGCTAATGAAAAACTGTTTTTT. Translating gives CASSLNGANEKLFF. Combining the CDR3 with reference TRBV27 and TRBJ1-4 gives the whole variable domain EAQVTQNPRYLITVTGKKLTVTCSQNMNHEYMSWYRQDPGLGLRQIYYSMNVEVTDKGDVPEGYKVSRKEKRNFPLILESPSPNQTSLYFCASSLNGANEKLFFGSGTQLSVL.

This chain's CDR3 is CASSPSGAPQAFF. CDR3 sequence (DNA): TGTGCCAGCAGTCCCTCAGGTGCCCCTCAAGCTTTCTTT. The V and J genes are TRBV12-3 or TRBV12-4 and TRBJ1-1; D gene ambiguous. Trimming took 5 bases from V and 9 from J, leaving 16 bases between them. The CDR3 is 13 residues long.

The rearrangement uses TRBV4-2 and TRBJ1-2, with D possibly matching TRBD1 (5 bases). Germline assignment: CDR1 LGHNA and CDR2 YNFKEQ. This CDR3 is 17 amino acids long. V was trimmed by 0 bases and J by 4 bases, leaving 18 bases between them. The CDR3 nucleotides read TGTGCCAGCAGCCAAGATCCATCGACAGCCAACGCCTATGGCTACACCTTC. Its translation: CASSQDPSTANAYGYTF.

J is TRBJ2-7 and V is TRBV10-1; 10 bases align to TRBD1. CDR3 size: 13 residues. J gave up 6 bases and V 4 bases, and 3 bases lay outside the gene matches. Germline values: CDR1 WNHNN, CDR2 SYGVQD (reference sequence). In DNA, the CDR3 is TGCGCCAGCAGTGGGGACAGGGGCGGCGAGCAGTACTTC. It codes for CASSGDRGGEQYF.

The gene calls are TRBV5-1 and TRBJ2-4, with D unclear. CDR3 length: 14 amino acids. The V gene's germline CDR1 is SGHRS and CDR2 YFSETQ. V was clipped by 2 bases and J by 2 bases, with 8 bases between them. CDR3 nucleotides: TGCGCCAGCAGCTTAACATTCTCCAAAAACATTCAGTACTTC. It specifies CASSLTFSKNIQYF.

This clone has only a few counts. J is TRBJ1-1 and V is TRBV6-5, with TRBD1 as a possible D gene (5 bases). The CDR3 sequence is 14 residues long. Germline loops: CDR1 MNHEY, CDR2 SVGAGI. Between the trimmed V and J ends, which lost 7 bases and 10 bases, there was a span of 22 bases. The CDR3 protein is CASTPPPDSGVAFF. The CDR3 DNA reads TGTGCCAGCACTCCCCCGCCAGACAGTGGAGTAGCTTTCTTT.

The V call is TRBV12-5, the J call TRBJ1-1, with D perhaps TRBD1 (5 bases). With 5 bases removed from V and 3 bases from J, the gap between germline ends came to 16 bases. The CDR3 length is 15 residues. The germline CDR1 and CDR2 sequences are LGHNT and FRNRAP. CDR3 coding DNA: TGTGCTAGTGGTACCGCCGGGGGACTAGACACTGAAGCTTTCTTT. It encodes CASGTAGGLDTEAFF.

This clone showed up just a few times. The chain uses TRBV27 and TRBJ2-7, with 8 bases matching TRBD1. The trim removed 4 bases at V and 0 bases at J, leaving 8 bases unmatched. CDR3 length: 16 amino acids. Germline-derived CDR1 and CDR2 are MNHEY and SMNVEV (reference sequence). The CDR3 bases are TGTGCCAGCAGTTCCGGGACAGGAAAAAGCTCCTACGAGCAGTACTTC. Translated, it gives CASSSGTGKSSYEQYF.

In its sample, this clone was seen once. CDR3 region: CASRPGQITGELFF. Here the CDR3 DNA reads TGTGCCAGTCGTCCGGGACAAATAACCGGGGAGCTGTTTTTT. The V gene is TRBV19, the J gene TRBJ2-2; D might be TRBD1 (6 bases). Germline V gives CDR1 LNHDA, CDR2 SQIVND (reference sequence). CDR3 length: 14 residues. V dropped 8 bases and J dropped 5 bases, with 15 bases sitting between them.

The chain is built from TRBV19 and TRBJ1-1; 8 bases align to TRBD1. Per germline, CDR1 LNHDA and CDR2 SQIVND (reference sequence). The ends lost 1 base at V and 11 bases at J; junction bases unmatched: 9. The CDR3 runs 14 residues. Here the CDR3 reads CASSIVQGATSAFF. The CDR3 DNA follows: TGTGCCAGTAGTATAGTCCAGGGGGCGACCTCGGCTTTCTTT.

J is TRBJ2-1 and V is TRBV19; no definite D call. The CDR3 length is 14 residues. Per germline, CDR1 LNHDA and CDR2 SQIVND (reference sequence). V lost 1 base, J lost 7 bases, and 11 bases lay in between. CDR3 sequence reads: CASSIVGVGNEQFF. In nucleotides, the CDR3 is TGTGCCAGTAGTATAGTAGGAGTAGGAAATGAGCAGTTCTTC.

The chain has TRBV19 and TRBJ2-7, with a possible D match to TRBD2 (5 bases). The CDR3 totals 13 residues. CDR1 and CDR2 from the germline V gene are LNHDA and SQIVND (reference sequence). V was trimmed by 5 bases and J by 2 bases, leaving 10 bases between them. The CDR3 DNA is TGTGCCAGTAGTTCCACCGGGGCCTACGAGCAGTACTTC. It codes for CASSSTGAYEQYF.

The chain employs TRBV2 and TRBJ2-5; a weak D match, TRBD2 (5 bases). CDR3 size: 14 residues. In germline, CDR1 is SNHLY, CDR2 FYNNEI. Between the trimmed V and J ends, which lost 6 bases and 7 bases, there was a span of 18 bases. The CDR3, as DNA: TGTGCCAGCAGCTCACCTCAGCGGCCAGGGACCCAGTACTTC. Amino acid sequence: CASSSPQRPGTQYF.

The chain recombines TRBV27 with TRBJ2-1; TRBD2 matches at 10 bases. V lost 6 bases and J lost 7; bases outside the gene matches: 9. Germline V gene lookup returns CDR1 MNHEY and CDR2 SMNVEV (reference sequence). This CDR3 contains 15 residues. The CDR3 protein is CASSPRGLAVNEQFF. The CDR3 DNA reads TGTGCCAGCAGCCCCCGTGGACTAGCGGTAAATGAGCAGTTCTTC.

The rearrangement uses TRBV5-1 and TRBJ1-1; a possible D gene is TRBD1 (5 bases). This CDR3 is 14 amino acids long. The germline V and J ends were trimmed by 3 bases and 3 bases, with 12 bases remaining between them. Germline V gives CDR1 SGHRS, CDR2 YFSETQ. Written as DNA, the CDR3 is TGCGCCAGCAGCTCCGCAGGGCCAGACACTGAAGCTTTCTTT. This translates into CASSSAGPDTEAFF.

The CDR3: CASSFNRPSTGELFF. The DNA for the CDR3 is TGCGCCAGCAGCTTTAACAGGCCATCCACCGGGGAGCTGTTTTTT. The chain is built from TRBV5-1 and TRBJ2-2, with D possibly TRBD1 on 5 matching bases. Trimming left V 2 bases short and J 4 bases short, with 12 bases between. There are 15 residues in the CDR3. Germline V lookup: CDR1 SGHRS, CDR2 YFSETQ.

This chain connects TRBV15 to TRBJ1-2, with 9 bases identical to TRBD1. V dropped 1 base and J dropped 4; count of bases not matched to a gene: 1. This CDR3 region has 14 residues. Looked up from germline, CDR1 is LNHNV and CDR2 is YYDKDF (reference sequence). As DNA, the CDR3 is TGTGCCACCAGCAGAGTGGGACAGGGCTATGGCTACACCTTC. Its protein is CATSRVGQGYGYTF.

V is TRBV5-1 and J is TRBJ2-7; 7 positions agree with TRBD2. Germline-derived CDR1 and CDR2 are SGHRS and YFSETQ. V shed 3 bases and J 0 bases; nucleotides not matched to a gene: 12. CDR3 length: 17 amino acids. Here the CDR3 DNA reads TGCGCCAGCAGCTCGGGGGGAGGGACGGCGAGCTCCTACGAGCAGTACTTC. Protein sequence: CASSSGGGTASSYEQYF. Together with reference TRBV5-1 and TRBJ2-7, the CDR3 gives the full variable domain: KAGVTQTPRYLIKTRGQQVTLSCSPISGHRSVSWYQQTPGQGLQFLFEYFSETQRNKGNFPGRFSGRQFSNSRSEMNVSTLELGDSALYLCASSSGGGTASSYEQYFGPGTRLTVT.

The V gene is TRBV9, the J gene TRBJ2-2; no clear D. This CDR3 is 14 amino acids long. Trimming took 6 bases from V and 0 from J, leaving 9 bases between them. Looked up from germline, CDR1 is SGDLS and CDR2 is YYNGEE. The CDR3 region has the DNA TGTGCCAGCACCCTCGCGCCGAACACCGGGGAGCTGTTTTTT. Protein: CASTLAPNTGELFF.

The J gene is TRBJ1-1, the V gene TRBV4-1; the match to TRBD1 covers 9 bases. CDR1 is MGHRA, CDR2 YSYEKL, per germline. V was clipped by 4 bases and J by 8 bases; unmatched bases: 8. The CDR3 contains 14 residues. The CDR3 spells CASSPGQGFGEAFF. As DNA, the CDR3 is TGCGCCAGCAGCCCGGGACAGGGCTTTGGGGAAGCTTTCTTT.

This chain links TRBV29-1 with TRBJ2-7; 8 bases agree with TRBD1. The CDR3 totals 13 residues. CDR1 and CDR2 from the germline V gene are SQVTM and ANQGSEA. Trimming cost V 3 bases and J 5 bases; bases outside gene matches: 6. The CDR3 is CSVEAGGIHEQYF. The CDR3, as DNA: TGCAGCGTTGAGGCAGGGGGCATACACGAGCAGTACTTC.

J is TRBJ2-7 and V is TRBV18, with a weak D call TRBD2 (5 bases). The V gene's germline CDR1 is KGHSH and CDR2 LQKENI. V gave up 3 bases and J gave up 4 bases, with 13 bases separating them. The CDR3 contains 14 residues. The CDR3 region has the DNA TGTGCCAGCTCACCCCCCGGGATGGCATACGAGCAGTACTTC. Its protein is CASSPPGMAYEQYF.

This clone occurred once. The V gene is TRBV19, the J gene TRBJ1-1; no reliable D call. CDR1 is LNHDA and CDR2 is SQIVND in the germline V gene (reference sequence). With 6 bases removed from V and 2 bases from J, the gap between germline ends came to 10 bases. The length of the CDR3 is 13 residues. CDR3 DNA sequence: TGTGCCAGTAGAATCAACACCAACACTGAAGCTTTCTTT. It codes for CASRINTNTEAFF.